The sequence of this T cell receptor (beta chain) was determined in a study of blood T cell repertoires in COVID-19. Across the study: The United States, Italy and Spain supplied acute and convalescent COVID-19 samples.

The CDR3 consists of 14 residues. The junction had 10 bases not matched to a gene; V was cut back by 7 bases and J by 4 bases. The V gene's germline CDR1 is LNHDA and CDR2 SQIVND (reference sequence). Per the authors' pipeline: By means of reference gene primer amplification, nucleated cell counts were estimated. Measured with immunoSEQ multiplex PCR; TCRdb has only the in-frame clones, and not every one. The DNA gave D and trimming, while V, J and clone size come from that table. This sample has some 70,000 clones, with 80% to 90% found just once. V usage is TRBV19 and J usage is TRBJ2-7; 7 bases are a match to TRBD1. Sequencing was carried out using peripheral blood. The TCR originated in a man aged 50 or older with active COVID-19. For the CDR3, the DNA is TGTGCCAGTACCCGGGACAGAACCTCATACGAGCAGTACTTC. This gives the protein CASTRDRTSYEQYF.